The present T cell receptor (beta chain) was sequenced within a study of T cells in women clearing cervical HPV infection. Data came from immunoSEQ multiplex PCR; TCRdb stores just in-frame clones and leaves some out. The sample totals about 31,000 clones. Source material: blood buffy coat. This TCR derives from a woman between 18 and 70 years old with a cervical HPV16 infection that either progressed to CIN3+ or cleared (not recorded which).

The part of the CDR3 DNA that was read is TGTGCCAGCAGCTTGCCAGGGGAAAAGTCACCC. It specifies CASSLPGEKSP. The CDR3 in full is CASSLPGEKSPLHF. V is TRBV5-5 and J is TRBJ1-6; D might be TRBD1 (6 bases). The read terminates 3 residues before the CDR3 end, so the remaining end is supplied by the germline J gene. The CDR3 length is 14 residues. Germline loops: CDR1 SGHKS, CDR2 YYEKEE (reference sequence). V lost 1 base and J lost 10, with 12 bases in between.